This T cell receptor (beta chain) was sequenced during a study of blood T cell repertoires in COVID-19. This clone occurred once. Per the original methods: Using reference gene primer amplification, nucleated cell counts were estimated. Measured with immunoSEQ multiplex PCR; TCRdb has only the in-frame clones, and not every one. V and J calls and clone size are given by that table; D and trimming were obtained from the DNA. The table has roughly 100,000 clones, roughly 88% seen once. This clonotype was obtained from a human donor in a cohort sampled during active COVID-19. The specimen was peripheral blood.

The CDR3 is CASSSSSGRGNTGELFF. CDR3 coding DNA: TGTGCCAGCAGTTCATCTAGCGGGAGGGGGAACACCGGGGAGCTGTTTTTT. The chain carries TRBV6-2 or TRBV6-3 and TRBJ2-2, with 12 positions matching TRBD2. J was trimmed by 1 base and V by 4 bases; bases with no gene match: 4. The CDR3 has 17 amino acids. The V gene's germline CDR1 is MNHEY and CDR2 SVGEGT.